The rows below give T cell receptor beta chains drawn from one sample of a study of PD-1 blockade in classical Hodgkin lymphoma. Clones were read by immunoSEQ multiplex PCR, and TCRdb kept only the in-frame ones, dropping some. The data contain approximately 84,000 clones, 89% of them singletons. The sequencing used peripheral blood mononuclear cells (PBMCs), collected at baseline. These receptors all come from a human donor with classical Hodgkin lymphoma. Each CDR3 is given with its conserved first and last residue. The D gene is left open where the match is weak. The size entry is marked missing in some rows and otherwise reads once, few, many or a size class.

D gene: NA
V gene: TRBV11-2
CDR3 length: 14
clone size: NA
J gene: TRBJ2-7
CDR3 protein: CASSFPYGGYEQYF
CDR3 DNA: TGTGCCAGCAGCTTCCCTTATGGGGGCTACGAGCAGTACTTC

D gene: TRBD1
V gene: TRBV28
CDR3 length: 14
clone size: NA
J gene: TRBJ1-1
CDR3 protein: CASNPQGVNTEAFF
CDR3 DNA: TGTGCCAGCAACCCTCAGGGGGTGAACACTGAAGCTTTCTTT

D gene: TRBD2
V gene: TRBV10-1
CDR3 length: 16
clone size: NA
J gene: TRBJ2-3
CDR3 protein: CASSVGGLRPTDTQYF
CDR3 DNA: TGCGCCAGCAGTGTCGGGGGACTAAGACCCACAGATACGCAGTATTTT

D gene: TRBD1
V gene: TRBV28
CDR3 length: 12
clone size: NA
J gene: TRBJ1-1
CDR3 protein: CASSLQTGAAFF
CDR3 DNA: TGTGCCAGCAGTTTACAGACAGGGGCGGCTTTCTTT

D gene: NA
V gene: TRBV5-4
CDR3 length: 18
clone size: NA
J gene: TRBJ2-6
CDR3 protein: CASSLGARGSTGANVLTF
CDR3 DNA: TGTGCCAGCAGCTTGGGGGCCCGGGGTTCAACTGGGGCCAACGTCCTGACTTTC

D gene: NA
V gene: TRBV14
CDR3 length: 17
clone size: NA
J gene: TRBJ1-1
CDR3 protein: CASSPSRFEALNTEAFF
CDR3 DNA: TGTGCCAGCAGCCCAAGTCGGTTCGAGGCGCTGAACACTGAAGCTTTCTTT

D gene: TRBD2
V gene: TRBV10-3
CDR3 length: 12
clone size: NA
J gene: TRBJ2-1
CDR3 protein: CAISDGREQQFF
CDR3 DNA: TGTGCCATCAGTGACGGGCGGGAGCAGCAGTTCTTC

D gene: TRBD1
V gene: TRBV18
CDR3 length: 15
clone size: NA
J gene: TRBJ2-1
CDR3 protein: CASSPTGDAYNEQFF
CDR3 DNA: TGTGCCAGCTCACCAACAGGGGATGCCTACAATGAGCAGTTCTTC

D gene: TRBD2
V gene: TRBV9
CDR3 length: 16
clone size: once
J gene: TRBJ2-1
CDR3 protein: CASSVGGTSGKDEQFF
CDR3 DNA: TGTGCCAGCAGCGTAGGTGGGACTAGCGGGAAGGATGAGCAGTTCTTC

D gene: NA
V gene: TRBV9
CDR3 length: 15
clone size: NA
J gene: TRBJ2-1
CDR3 protein: CASSVGSSLYNEQFF
CDR3 DNA: TGTGCCAGCAGCGTAGGGTCTAGTTTGTACAATGAGCAGTTCTTC

D gene: NA
V gene: TRBV6-1
CDR3 length: 13
clone size: once
J gene: TRBJ1-5
CDR3 protein: CASNEASNQPQHF
CDR3 DNA: TGTGCCAGCAATGAAGCTAGCAATCAGCCCCAGCATTTT

D gene: TRBD1
V gene: TRBV5-4
CDR3 length: 14
clone size: few
J gene: TRBJ1-1
CDR3 protein: CASSLAGTEIKAFF
CDR3 DNA: TGTGCCAGCAGCTTGGCCGGGACAGAGATTAAAGCTTTCTTT

D gene: NA
V gene: TRBV19
CDR3 length: 15
clone size: NA
J gene: TRBJ1-2
CDR3 protein: CASSAGGLTRHGYTF
CDR3 DNA: TGTGCCAGTAGTGCGGGGGGACTAACTAGGCATGGCTACACCTTC

D gene: NA
V gene: TRBV21-1
CDR3 length: 17
clone size: NA
J gene: TRBJ2-2
CDR3 protein: CASSKTARETNTGELFF
CDR3 DNA: TGTGCCAGCAGCAAAACGGCCAGGGAAACGAACACCGGGGAGCTGTTTTTT

D gene: NA
V gene: TRBV5-1
CDR3 length: 14
clone size: NA
J gene: TRBJ1-2
CDR3 protein: CASSPDQSNYGYTF
CDR3 DNA: TGCGCCAGCAGCCCCGACCAGTCTAACTATGGCTACACCTTC

D gene: NA
V gene: TRBV4-2
CDR3 length: 16
clone size: once
J gene: TRBJ2-2
CDR3 protein: CASSQEGTWSTGELFF
CDR3 DNA: TGTGCCAGCAGCCAAGAGGGCACATGGTCCACCGGGGAGCTGTTTTTT

D gene: TRBD1
V gene: TRBV14
CDR3 length: 15
clone size: NA
J gene: TRBJ1-2
CDR3 protein: CASSPGTVRGYGYTF
CDR3 DNA: TGTGCCAGCAGCCCGGGGACAGTCAGGGGCTATGGCTACACCTTC

D gene: NA
V gene: TRBV9
CDR3 length: 14
clone size: NA
J gene: TRBJ1-5
CDR3 protein: CASSVGTSWQPQHF
CDR3 DNA: TGTGCCAGCAGCGTAGGGACATCCTGGCAGCCCCAGCATTTT

D gene: TRBD1
V gene: TRBV7-2
CDR3 length: 16
clone size: NA
J gene: TRBJ2-1
CDR3 protein: CASSMPGQNIYNEQFF
CDR3 DNA: TGTGCCAGCAGCATGCCGGGACAGAATATTTACAATGAGCAGTTCTTC

D gene: NA
V gene: TRBV29-1
CDR3 length: 11
clone size: once
J gene: TRBJ1-5
CDR3 protein: CSVGYNQPQHF
CDR3 DNA: TGCAGCGTCGGCTATAATCAGCCCCAGCATTTT

D gene: NA
V gene: TRBV18
CDR3 length: 15
clone size: NA
J gene: TRBJ1-1
CDR3 protein: CASSPTVQGRTEAFF
CDR3 DNA: TGTGCCAGCTCACCTACTGTACAGGGACGCACTGAAGCTTTCTTT

D gene: NA
V gene: TRBV19
CDR3 length: 13
clone size: NA
J gene: TRBJ1-2
CDR3 protein: CASSNRVSGGYTF
CDR3 DNA: TGTGCCAGTAGTAACAGGGTTTCGGGTGGCTACACCTTC

D gene: TRBD2
V gene: TRBV6-5
CDR3 length: 15
clone size: NA
J gene: TRBJ2-1
CDR3 protein: CASSYLAGGENEQFF
CDR3 DNA: TGTGCCAGCAGTTATCTAGCGGGAGGGGAAAATGAGCAGTTCTTC

D gene: TRBD1
V gene: TRBV4-1
CDR3 length: 16
clone size: NA
J gene: TRBJ1-2
CDR3 protein: CASSLGQGGANYGYTF
CDR3 DNA: TGCGCCAGCAGCCTCGGACAGGGAGGTGCCAACTATGGCTACACCTTC

D gene: NA
V gene: TRBV10-3
CDR3 length: 11
clone size: NA
J gene: TRBJ2-1
CDR3 protein: CAISIRNEQFF
CDR3 DNA: TGTGCCATCTCAATAAGGAATGAGCAGTTCTTC

D gene: TRBD1
V gene: TRBV27
CDR3 length: 11
clone size: NA
J gene: TRBJ2-1
CDR3 protein: CASSADREQFF
CDR3 DNA: TGTGCCAGCAGTGCGGACAGGGAGCAGTTCTTC

D gene: TRBD2
V gene: TRBV6-5
CDR3 length: 15
clone size: NA
J gene: TRBJ2-7
CDR3 protein: CASSPPGGAIYEQYF
CDR3 DNA: TGTGCCAGCAGCCCCCCGGGAGGGGCGATCTACGAGCAGTACTTC